These 3 T cell receptor beta chains originate from one sample sequenced in a study of T cell changes during pregnancy in multiple sclerosis. Produced via immunoSEQ multiplex PCR; TCRdb's table is partial and in-frame only. The table lists 26,000 or so clones, 90% to 95% of them singletons. The sequences come from CD8+ T cells from peripheral blood mononuclear cells, collected before pregnancy. The receptors come from a female donor with multiple sclerosis, enrolled in a pregnancy study.

This rearrangement joins TRBV18 to TRBJ1-2, with 8 bases identical to TRBD1. This CDR3 region has 14 residues. CDR1 is KGHSH and CDR2 is LQKENI in the germline V gene. V lost 0 bases, J lost 8 bases, and 5 bases stayed unmatched. The CDR3 reads CASSPPDRGSGYTF. CDR3 sequence (DNA): TGTGCCAGCTCACCACCCGACAGGGGTAGCGGCTACACCTTC.

The chain employs TRBV7-9 and TRBJ2-5; possibly TRBD2 for D (5 bases). The CDR3 loop spans 16 amino acids. The germline V gene has CDR1 SEHNR and CDR2 FQNEAQ (reference sequence). V lost 5 bases and J lost 5, with 21 bases in between. The CDR3 bases are TGTGCCAGCAGCCCTGAGGGTGGTCCCTTGGGGGAGACCCAGTACTTC. It encodes CASSPEGGPLGETQYF.

As DNA, the CDR3 is TGTGCCAGTAGTGGGACAGCCCGAAATGAAAAACTGTTTTTT. It specifies CASSGTARNEKLFF. This chain links TRBV19 with TRBJ1-4; 7 bases are a match to TRBD1. The germline CDR1 and CDR2 sequences are LNHDA and SQIVND (reference sequence). The V gene end was trimmed by 5 bases and the J gene end by 5 bases; junction bases not matched to a gene: 5. The CDR3 has 14 amino acids.